This TCR beta chain stems from a study of blood T cell repertoires in COVID-19. Looking at the study overall: Acute and convalescent COVID-19 specimens originated in the United States, Italy and Spain.

The data were produced by immunoSEQ multiplex PCR, yet TCRdb's version contains in-frame clones alone and is incomplete. Of roughly 230,000 clones listed, about four fifths are singletons. The CDR3 runs 14 residues. Per germline, CDR1 SQVTM and CDR2 ANQGSEA. Trimming took 4 bases from V and 5 from J, leaving 17 bases between them. This chain uses TRBV29-1 with TRBJ1-2; D call uncertain. The sequence came from a man aged 50 or older who had recovered from COVID-19. Sequenced input: PBMCs or T cells enriched from blood (not recorded which). In DNA form, the CDR3 reads TGCAGCGTTGCAAGAGGAGGGAGACGGTATGGCTACACCTTC. The encoded protein is CSVARGGRRYGYTF.